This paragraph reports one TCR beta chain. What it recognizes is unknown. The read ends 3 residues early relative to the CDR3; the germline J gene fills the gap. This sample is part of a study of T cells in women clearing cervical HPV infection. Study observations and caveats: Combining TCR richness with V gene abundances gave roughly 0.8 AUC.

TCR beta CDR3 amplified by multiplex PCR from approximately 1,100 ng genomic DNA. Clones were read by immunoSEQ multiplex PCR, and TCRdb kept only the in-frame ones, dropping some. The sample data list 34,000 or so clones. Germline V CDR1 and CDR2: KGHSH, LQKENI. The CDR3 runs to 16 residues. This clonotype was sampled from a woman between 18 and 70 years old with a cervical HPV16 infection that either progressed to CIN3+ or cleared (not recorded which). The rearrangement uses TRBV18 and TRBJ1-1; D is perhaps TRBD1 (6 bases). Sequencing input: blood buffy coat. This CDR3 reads CASSILAGGRTDTAFF. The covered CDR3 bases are TGTGCCAGCTCGATACTAGCGGGGGGCCGCACAGATACG.